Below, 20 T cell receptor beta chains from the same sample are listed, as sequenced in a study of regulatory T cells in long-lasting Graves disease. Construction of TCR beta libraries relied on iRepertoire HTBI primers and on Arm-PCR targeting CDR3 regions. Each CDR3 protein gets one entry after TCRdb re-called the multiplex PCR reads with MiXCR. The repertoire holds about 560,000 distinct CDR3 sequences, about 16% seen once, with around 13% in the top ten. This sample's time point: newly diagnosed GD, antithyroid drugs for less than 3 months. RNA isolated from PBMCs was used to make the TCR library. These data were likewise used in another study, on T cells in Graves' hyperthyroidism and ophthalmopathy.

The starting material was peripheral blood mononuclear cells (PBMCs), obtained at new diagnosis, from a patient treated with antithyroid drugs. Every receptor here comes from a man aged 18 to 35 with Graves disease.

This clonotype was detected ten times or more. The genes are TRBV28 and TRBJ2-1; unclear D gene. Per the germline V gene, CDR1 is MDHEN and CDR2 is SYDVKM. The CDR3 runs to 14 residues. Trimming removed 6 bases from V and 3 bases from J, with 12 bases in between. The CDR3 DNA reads TGTGCCAGCAGCGTAAAGCGTTACTACAATGAGCAGTTCTTC. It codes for CASSVKRYYNEQFF.

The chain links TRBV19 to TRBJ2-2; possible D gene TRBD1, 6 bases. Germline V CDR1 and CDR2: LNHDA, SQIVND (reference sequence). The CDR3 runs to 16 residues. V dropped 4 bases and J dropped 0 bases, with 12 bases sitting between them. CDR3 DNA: TGTGCCAGTAGTACCCCGACAGGTCCGAACACCGGGGAGCTGTTTTTT. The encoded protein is CASSTPTGPNTGELFF.

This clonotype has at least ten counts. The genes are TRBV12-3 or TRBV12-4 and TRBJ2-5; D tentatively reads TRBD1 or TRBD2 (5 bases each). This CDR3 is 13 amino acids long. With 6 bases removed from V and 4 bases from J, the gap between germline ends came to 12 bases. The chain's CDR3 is CASSPNGAETQYF. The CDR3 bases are TGTGCCAGCAGCCCAAACGGGGCAGAGACCCAGTACTTC.

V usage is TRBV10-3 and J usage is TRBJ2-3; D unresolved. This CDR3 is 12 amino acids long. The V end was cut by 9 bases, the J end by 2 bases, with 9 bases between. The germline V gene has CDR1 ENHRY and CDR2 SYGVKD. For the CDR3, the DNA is TGTGCCATTGCAGACAACACAGATACGCAGTATTTT. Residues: CAIADNTDTQYF.

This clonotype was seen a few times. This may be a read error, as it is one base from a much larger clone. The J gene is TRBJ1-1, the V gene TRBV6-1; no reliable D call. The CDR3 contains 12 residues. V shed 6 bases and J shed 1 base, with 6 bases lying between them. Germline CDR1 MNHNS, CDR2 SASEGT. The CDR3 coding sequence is TGTGCCAGCAGACACAGGAACACTGAAGCTTTCTTT. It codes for CASRHRNTEAFF.

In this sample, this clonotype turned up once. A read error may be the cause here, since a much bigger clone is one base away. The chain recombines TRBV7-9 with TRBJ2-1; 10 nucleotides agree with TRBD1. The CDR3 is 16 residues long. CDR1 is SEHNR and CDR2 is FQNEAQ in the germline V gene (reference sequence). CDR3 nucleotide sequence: TGTGCCAGCAGCTCCTTGGACAGGGGGTCCTACAATGAGCAGCTCTTC. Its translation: CASSSLDRGSYNEQLF.

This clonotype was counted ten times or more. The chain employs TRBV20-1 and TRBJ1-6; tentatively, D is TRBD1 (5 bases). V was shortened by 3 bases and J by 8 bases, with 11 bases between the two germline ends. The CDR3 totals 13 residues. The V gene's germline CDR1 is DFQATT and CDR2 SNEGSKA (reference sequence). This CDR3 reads CSASRRGDSPLHF. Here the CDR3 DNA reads TGCAGTGCTAGTCGTAGGGGTGATTCACCCCTCCACTTT.

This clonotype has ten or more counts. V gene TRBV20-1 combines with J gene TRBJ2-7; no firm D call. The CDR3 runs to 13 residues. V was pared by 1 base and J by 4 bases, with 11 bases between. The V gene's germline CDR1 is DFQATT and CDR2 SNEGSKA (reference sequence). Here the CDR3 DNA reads TGCAGTGCTAGAGCGTATGACCATTACGAGCAGTACTTC. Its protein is CSARAYDHYEQYF.

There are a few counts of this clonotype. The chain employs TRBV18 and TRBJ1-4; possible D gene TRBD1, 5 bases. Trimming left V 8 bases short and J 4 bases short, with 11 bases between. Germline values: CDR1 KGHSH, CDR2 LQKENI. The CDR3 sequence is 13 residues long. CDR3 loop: CASKQDINEKLFF. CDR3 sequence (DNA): TGTGCCAGCAAACAGGATATTAATGAAAAACTGTTTTTT. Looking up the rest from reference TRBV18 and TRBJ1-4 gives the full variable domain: NAGVMQNPRHLVRRRGQEARLRCSPMKGHSHVYWYRQLPEEGLKFMVYLQKENIIDESGMPKERFSAEFPKEGPSILRIQQVVRGDSAAYFCASKQDINEKLFFGSGTQLSVL.

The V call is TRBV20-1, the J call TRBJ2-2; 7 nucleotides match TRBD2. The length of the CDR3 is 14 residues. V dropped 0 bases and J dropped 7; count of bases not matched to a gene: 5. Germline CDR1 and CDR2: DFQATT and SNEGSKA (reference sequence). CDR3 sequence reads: CSARDPSGGGELFF. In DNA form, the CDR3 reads TGCAGTGCTAGAGATCCTAGCGGAGGCGGGGAGCTGTTTTTT.

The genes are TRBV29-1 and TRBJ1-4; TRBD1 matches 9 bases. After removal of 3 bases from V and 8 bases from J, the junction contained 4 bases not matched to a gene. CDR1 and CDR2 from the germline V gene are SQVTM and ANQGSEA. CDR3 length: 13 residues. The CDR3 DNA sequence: TGCAGCGTTGAGACAGGGGGAGGAGAAAAACTGTTTTTT. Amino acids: CSVETGGGEKLFF.

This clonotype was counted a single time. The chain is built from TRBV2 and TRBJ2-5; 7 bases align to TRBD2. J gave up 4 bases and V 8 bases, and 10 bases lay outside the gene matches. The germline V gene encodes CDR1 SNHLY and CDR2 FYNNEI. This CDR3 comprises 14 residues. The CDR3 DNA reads TGTGCCAGCTACAACCTTCCGGGGGGAGAGACCCAGTACTTC. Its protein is CASYNLPGGETQYF.

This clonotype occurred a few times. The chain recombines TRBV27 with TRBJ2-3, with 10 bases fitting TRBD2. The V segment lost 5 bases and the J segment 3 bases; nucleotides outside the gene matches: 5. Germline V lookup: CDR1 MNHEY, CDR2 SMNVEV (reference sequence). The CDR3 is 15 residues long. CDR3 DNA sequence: TGTGCCAGCAGTAACCAGGGACTAGCGACAGATACGCAGTATTTT. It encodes CASSNQGLATDTQYF.

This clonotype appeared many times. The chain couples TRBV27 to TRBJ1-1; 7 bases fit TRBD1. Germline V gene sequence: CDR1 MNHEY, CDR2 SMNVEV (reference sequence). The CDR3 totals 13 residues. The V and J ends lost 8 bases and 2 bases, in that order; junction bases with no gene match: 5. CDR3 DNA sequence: TGTGCCAGCGGAAACAGGGGTAACACTGAAGCTTTCTTT. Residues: CASGNRGNTEAFF.

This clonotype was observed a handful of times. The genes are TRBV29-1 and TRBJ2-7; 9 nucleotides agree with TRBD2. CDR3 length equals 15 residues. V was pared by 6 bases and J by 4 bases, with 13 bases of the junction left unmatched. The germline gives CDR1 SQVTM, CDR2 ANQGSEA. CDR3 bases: TGCAGCGTCCTCTTAGCGGGAGTTTTTATATACGAGCAGTACTTC. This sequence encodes CSVLLAGVFIYEQYF.

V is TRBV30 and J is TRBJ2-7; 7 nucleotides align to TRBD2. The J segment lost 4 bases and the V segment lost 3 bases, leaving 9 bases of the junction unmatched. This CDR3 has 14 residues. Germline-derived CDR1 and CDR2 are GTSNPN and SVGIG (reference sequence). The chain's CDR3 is CAWSPGSGQYEQYF. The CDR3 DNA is TGTGCCTGGAGCCCCGGTAGCGGGCAATACGAGCAGTACTTC. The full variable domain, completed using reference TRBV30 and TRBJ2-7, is SQTIHQWPATLVQPVGSPLSLECTVEGTSNPNLYWYRQAAGRGLQLLFYSVGIGQISSEVPQNLSASRPQDRQFILSSKKLLLSDSGFYLCAWSPGSGQYEQYFGPGTRLTVT.

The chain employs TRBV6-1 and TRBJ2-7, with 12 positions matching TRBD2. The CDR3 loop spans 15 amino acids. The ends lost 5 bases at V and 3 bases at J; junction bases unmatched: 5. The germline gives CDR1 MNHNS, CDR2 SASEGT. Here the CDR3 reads CASSPRLAGDYEQYF. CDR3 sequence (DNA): TGTGCCAGCAGTCCCCGACTAGCGGGGGACTACGAGCAGTACTTC.

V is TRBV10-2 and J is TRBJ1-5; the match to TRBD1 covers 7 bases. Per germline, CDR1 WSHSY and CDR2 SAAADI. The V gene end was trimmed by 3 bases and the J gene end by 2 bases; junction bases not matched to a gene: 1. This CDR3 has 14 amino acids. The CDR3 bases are TGCGCCAGCAGTGACCAGGGGGGCAATCAGCCCCAGCATTTT. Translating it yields CASSDQGGNQPQHF.

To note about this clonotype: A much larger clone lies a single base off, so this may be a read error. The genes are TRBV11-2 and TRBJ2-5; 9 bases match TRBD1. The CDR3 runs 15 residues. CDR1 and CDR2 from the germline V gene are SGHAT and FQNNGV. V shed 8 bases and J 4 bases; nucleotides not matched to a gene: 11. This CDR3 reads CASGNGQGTGETQYF. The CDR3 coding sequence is TGTGCCAGCGGCAACGGACAGGGGACGGGAGAGACCCAGTACTTC.

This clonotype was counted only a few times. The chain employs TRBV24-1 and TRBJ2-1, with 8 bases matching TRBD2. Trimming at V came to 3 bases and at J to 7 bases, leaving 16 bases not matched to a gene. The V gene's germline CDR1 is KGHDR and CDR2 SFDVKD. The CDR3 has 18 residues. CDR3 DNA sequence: TGTGCCACCAGTGATGCGGCGGGAGGTGTGTCCGTCGGGAATGAGCAGTTCTTC. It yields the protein CATSDAAGGVSVGNEQFF.